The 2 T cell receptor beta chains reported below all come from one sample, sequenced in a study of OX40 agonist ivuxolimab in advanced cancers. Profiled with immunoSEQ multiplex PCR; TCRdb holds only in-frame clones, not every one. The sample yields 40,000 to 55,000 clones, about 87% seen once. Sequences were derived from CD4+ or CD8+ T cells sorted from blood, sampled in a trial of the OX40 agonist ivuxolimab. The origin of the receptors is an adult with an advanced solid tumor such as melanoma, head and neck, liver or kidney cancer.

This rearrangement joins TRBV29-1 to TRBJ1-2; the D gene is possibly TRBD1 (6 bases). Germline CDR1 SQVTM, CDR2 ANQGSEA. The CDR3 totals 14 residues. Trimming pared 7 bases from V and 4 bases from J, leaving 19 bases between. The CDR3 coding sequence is TGCAGCGCCCGGAAACAAACAGGGCTCTATGGCTACACCTTC. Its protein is CSARKQTGLYGYTF. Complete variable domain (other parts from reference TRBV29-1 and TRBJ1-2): SAVISQKPSRDICQRGTSLTIQCQVDSQVTMMFWYRQQPGQSLTLIATANQGSEATYESGFVIDKFPISRPNLTFSTLTVSNMSPEDSSIYLCSARKQTGLYGYTFGSGTRLTVV.

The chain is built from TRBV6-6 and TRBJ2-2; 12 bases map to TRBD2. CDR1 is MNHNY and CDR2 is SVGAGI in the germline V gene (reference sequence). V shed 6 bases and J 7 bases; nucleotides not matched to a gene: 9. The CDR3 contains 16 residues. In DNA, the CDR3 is TGTGCCAGCAGAACTGGACTAGCGGGATTGTTCGGGGAGCTGTTTTTT. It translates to CASRTGLAGLFGELFF.